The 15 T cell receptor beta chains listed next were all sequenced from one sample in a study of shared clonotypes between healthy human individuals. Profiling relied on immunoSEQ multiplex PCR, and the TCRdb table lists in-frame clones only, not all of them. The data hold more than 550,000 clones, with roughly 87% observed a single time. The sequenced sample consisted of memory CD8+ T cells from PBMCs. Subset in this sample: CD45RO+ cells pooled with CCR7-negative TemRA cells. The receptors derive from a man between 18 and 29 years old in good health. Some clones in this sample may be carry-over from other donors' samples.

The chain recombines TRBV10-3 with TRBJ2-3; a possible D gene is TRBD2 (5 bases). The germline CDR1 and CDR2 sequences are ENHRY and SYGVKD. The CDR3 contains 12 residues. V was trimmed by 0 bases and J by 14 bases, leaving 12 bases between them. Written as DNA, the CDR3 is TGTGCCATCAGTGAGTCCGGGATATACCTGTATTTT. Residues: CAISESGIYLYF.

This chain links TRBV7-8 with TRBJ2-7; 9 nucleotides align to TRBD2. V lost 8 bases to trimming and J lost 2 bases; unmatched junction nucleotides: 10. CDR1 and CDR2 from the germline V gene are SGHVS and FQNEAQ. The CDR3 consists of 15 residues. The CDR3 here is CASSIRAGGTYEQYF. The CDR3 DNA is TGTGCCAGCTCCATCAGGGCGGGAGGGACCTACGAGCAGTACTTC. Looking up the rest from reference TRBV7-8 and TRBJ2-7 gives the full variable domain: GAGVSQSPRYKVAKRGQDVALRCDPISGHVSLFWYQQALGQGPEFLTYFQNEAQLDKSGLPSDRFFAERPEGSVSTLKIQRTQQEDSAVYLCASSIRAGGTYEQYFGPGTRLTVT.

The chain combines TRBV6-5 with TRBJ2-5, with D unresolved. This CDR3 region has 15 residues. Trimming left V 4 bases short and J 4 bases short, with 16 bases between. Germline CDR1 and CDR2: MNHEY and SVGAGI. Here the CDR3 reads CASSLTEPPRETQYF. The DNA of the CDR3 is TGTGCCAGCAGTTTAACAGAGCCCCCGCGAGAGACCCAGTACTTC.

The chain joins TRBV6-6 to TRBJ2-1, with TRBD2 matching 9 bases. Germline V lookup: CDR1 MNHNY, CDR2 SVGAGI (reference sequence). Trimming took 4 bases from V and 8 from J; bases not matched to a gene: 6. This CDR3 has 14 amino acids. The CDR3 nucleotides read TGTGCCAGCAGTTCCAGACTAGCGGATGATGAGCAGTTCTTC. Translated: CASSSRLADDEQFF.

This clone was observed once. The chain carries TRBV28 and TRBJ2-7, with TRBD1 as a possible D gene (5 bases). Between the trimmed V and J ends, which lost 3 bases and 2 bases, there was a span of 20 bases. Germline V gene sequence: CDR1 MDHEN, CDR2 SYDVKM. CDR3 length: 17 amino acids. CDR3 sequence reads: CASSFPVLGEVTYEQYF. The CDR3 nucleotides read TGTGCCAGCAGTTTCCCCGTTTTAGGGGAAGTTACCTACGAGCAGTACTTC.

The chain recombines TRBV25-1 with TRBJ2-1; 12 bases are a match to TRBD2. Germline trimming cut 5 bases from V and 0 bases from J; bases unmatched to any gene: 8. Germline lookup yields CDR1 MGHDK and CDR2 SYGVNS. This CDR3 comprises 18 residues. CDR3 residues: CASSSASGRVFSYNEQFF. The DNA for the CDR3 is TGTGCCAGCAGTTCGGCTAGCGGGAGGGTCTTCTCCTACAATGAGCAGTTCTTC.

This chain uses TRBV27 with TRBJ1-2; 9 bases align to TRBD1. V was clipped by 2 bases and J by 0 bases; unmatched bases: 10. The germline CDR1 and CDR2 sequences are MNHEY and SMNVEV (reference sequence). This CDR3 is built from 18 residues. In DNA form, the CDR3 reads TGTGCCAGCAGTTTAACTGCGACAGGGGGTTTGTCTAACTATGGCTACACCTTC. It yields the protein CASSLTATGGLSNYGYTF.

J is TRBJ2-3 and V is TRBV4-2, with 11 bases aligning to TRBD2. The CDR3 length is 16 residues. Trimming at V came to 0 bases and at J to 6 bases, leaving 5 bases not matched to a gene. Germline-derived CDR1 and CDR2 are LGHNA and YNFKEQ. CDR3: CASSQESGLADDTQYF. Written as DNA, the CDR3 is TGTGCCAGCAGCCAAGAATCGGGACTAGCGGATGATACGCAGTATTTT.

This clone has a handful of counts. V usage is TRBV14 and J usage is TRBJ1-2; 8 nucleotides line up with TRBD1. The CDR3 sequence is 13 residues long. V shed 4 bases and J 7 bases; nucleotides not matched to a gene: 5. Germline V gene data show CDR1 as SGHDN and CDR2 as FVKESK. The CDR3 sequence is CASSLVTGAGYTF. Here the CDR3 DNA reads TGTGCCAGCAGCCTAGTGACAGGGGCTGGCTACACCTTC.

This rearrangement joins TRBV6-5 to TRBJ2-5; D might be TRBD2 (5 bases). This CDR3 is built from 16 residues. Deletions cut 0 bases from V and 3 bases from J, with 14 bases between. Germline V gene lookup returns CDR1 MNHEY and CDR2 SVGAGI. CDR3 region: CASSYSWQAGEETQYF. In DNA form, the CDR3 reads TGTGCCAGCAGTTACTCGTGGCAGGCCGGGGAAGAGACCCAGTACTTC.

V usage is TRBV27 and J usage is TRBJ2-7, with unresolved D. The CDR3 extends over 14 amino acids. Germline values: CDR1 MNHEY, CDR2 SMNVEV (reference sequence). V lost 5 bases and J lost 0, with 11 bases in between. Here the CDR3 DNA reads TGTGCCAGCAGTCTGGTGGGGTACTCCTACGAGCAGTACTTC. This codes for CASSLVGYSYEQYF.

Written as DNA, the CDR3 is TGTGCCAGCAGCTTGGCCGGGCAGGGCACTGAAGCTTTCTTT. Translation gives CASSLAGQGTEAFF. V is TRBV5-5 and J is TRBJ1-1; tentatively, D is TRBD1 (5 bases). CDR3 length equals 14 residues. The ends were cut back, 0 bases at V and 4 bases at J, with 10 bases in the middle. The germline V gene encodes CDR1 SGHKS and CDR2 YYEKEE (reference sequence).

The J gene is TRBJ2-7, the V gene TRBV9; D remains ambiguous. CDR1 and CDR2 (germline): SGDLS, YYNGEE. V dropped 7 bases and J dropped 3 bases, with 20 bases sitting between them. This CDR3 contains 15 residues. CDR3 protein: CASGFGARNDYEQYF. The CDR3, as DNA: TGTGCCAGCGGCTTTGGCGCCAGAAACGACTACGAGCAGTACTTC.

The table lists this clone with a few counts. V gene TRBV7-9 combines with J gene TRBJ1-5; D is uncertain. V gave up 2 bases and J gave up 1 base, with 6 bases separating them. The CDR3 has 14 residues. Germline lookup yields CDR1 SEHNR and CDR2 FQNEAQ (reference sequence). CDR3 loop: CASSLQESNQPQHF. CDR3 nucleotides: TGTGCCAGCAGCTTACAGGAGAGCAATCAGCCCCAGCATTTT.

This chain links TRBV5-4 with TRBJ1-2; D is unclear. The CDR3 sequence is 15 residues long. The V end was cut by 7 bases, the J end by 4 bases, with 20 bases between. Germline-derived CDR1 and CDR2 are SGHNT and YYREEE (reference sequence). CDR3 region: CASHKLPGKTYGYTF. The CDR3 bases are TGTGCCAGCCATAAGCTACCAGGAAAGACCTATGGCTACACCTTC.